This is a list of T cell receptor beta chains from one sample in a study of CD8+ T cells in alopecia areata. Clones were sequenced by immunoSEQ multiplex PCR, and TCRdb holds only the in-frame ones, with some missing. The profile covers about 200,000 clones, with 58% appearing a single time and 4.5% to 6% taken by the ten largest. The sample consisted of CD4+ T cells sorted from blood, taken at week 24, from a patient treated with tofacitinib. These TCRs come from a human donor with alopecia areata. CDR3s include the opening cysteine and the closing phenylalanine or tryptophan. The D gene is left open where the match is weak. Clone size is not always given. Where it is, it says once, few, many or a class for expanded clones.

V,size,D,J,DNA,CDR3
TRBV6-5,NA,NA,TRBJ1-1,TGTGCCAGCAAGGTGGGCACTGAAGCTTTCTTT,CASKVGTEAFF
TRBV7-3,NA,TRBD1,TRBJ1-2,TGTGCCAGCAGCTCACAGGGGGCTGGGGGCTACACCTTC,CASSSQGAGGYTF
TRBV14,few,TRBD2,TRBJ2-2,TGTGCCAGCAGCCAAGAAGCTAGCGGAATAGGGTACACCGGGGAGCTGTTTTTT,CASSQEASGIGYTGELFF
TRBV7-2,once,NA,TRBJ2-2,TGTGCCAGCAGCTTCTGGCCGGACACGGGACCCGGGGAGCTGTTTTTT,CASSFWPDTGPGELFF
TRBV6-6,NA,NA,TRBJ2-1,TGTGCCAGCAAGGACAGCGACAATGAGCAGTTCTTC,CASKDSDNEQFF
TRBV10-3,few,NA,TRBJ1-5,TGTGCCATCAGTGACTCGGGCGGCAATCAGCCCCAGCATTTT,CAISDSGGNQPQHF
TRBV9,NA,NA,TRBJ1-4,TGTGCCAGCAGCGTAGATAGAGGGGGATTCAATGAAAAACTGTTTTTT,CASSVDRGGFNEKLFF
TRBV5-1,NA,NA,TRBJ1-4,TGCGCCAGCAGCTTGGAGCGGAGTGGACGTGAAAAACTGTTTTTT,CASSLERSGREKLFF
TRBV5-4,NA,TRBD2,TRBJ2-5,TGTGCCAGCAGCATCGGACTAGCGGGAGTGGAGACCCAGTACTTC,CASSIGLAGVETQYF
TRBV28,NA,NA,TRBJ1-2,TGTGCCAGCCGAGAACGGAGTTATGGCTACACCTTC,CASRERSYGYTF
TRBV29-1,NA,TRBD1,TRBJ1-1,TGCAGCGTTTTACGGGACAGGGGGCACACTGAAGCTTTCTTT,CSVLRDRGHTEAFF
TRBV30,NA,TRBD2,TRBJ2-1,TGTGCCTGGAGTGTCCGTAGCGGGAACAATGAGCAGTTCTTC,CAWSVRSGNNEQFF
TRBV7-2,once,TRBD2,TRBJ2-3,TGTGCCAGCAGCTTTACCGGGACTAGCGGCCCCTATTTT,CASSFTGTSGPYF